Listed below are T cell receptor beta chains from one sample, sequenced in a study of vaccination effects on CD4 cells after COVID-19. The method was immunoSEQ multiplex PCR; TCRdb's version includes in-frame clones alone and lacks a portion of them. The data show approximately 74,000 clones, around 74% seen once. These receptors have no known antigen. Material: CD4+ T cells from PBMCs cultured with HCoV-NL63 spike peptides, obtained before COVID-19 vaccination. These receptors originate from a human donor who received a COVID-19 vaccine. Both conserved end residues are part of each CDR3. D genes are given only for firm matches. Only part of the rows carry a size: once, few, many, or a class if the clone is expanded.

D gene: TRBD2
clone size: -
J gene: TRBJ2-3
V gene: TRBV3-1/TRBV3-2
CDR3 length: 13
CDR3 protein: CASLPIAGGPQYF
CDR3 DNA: TGTGCCAGCCTACCTATCGCGGGGGGCCCGCAGTATTTT

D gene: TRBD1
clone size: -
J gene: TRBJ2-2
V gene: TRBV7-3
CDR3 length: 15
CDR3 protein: CASSWAGGPTGELFF
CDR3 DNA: TGTGCCAGCAGCTGGGCAGGGGGACCCACCGGGGAGCTGTTTTTT

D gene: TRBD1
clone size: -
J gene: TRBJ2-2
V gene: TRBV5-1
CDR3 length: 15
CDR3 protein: CASSGQATNTGELFF
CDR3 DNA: TGCGCCAGCAGCGGACAGGCCACGAACACCGGGGAGCTGTTTTTT

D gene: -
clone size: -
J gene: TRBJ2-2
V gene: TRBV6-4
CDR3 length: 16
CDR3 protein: CASSNLNRQYTGELFF
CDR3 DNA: TGTGCCAGCAGTAACCTCAATCGCCAGTACACCGGGGAGCTGTTTTTT

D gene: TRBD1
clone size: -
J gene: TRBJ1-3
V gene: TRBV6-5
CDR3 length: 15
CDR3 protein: CASSRRQGTGNTIYF
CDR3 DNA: TGTGCCAGCAGTCGCAGACAGGGCACTGGAAACACCATATATTTT

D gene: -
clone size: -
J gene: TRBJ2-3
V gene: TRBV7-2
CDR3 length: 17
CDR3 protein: CASSFLGRGTSTDTQYF
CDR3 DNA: TGTGCCAGCAGCTTTCTTGGACGGGGCACTAGCACAGATACGCAGTATTTT

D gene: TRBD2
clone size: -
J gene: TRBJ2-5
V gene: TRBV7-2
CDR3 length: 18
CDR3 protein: CASSLASPSGGWGETQYF
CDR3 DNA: TGTGCCAGCAGCTTAGCGAGCCCTAGCGGGGGGTGGGGAGAGACCCAGTACTTC

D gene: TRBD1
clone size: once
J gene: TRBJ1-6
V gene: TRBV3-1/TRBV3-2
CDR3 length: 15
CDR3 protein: CASSAHQGADSPLHF
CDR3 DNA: TGTGCCAGCAGCGCCCATCAGGGGGCGGATTCACCCCTCCACTTT

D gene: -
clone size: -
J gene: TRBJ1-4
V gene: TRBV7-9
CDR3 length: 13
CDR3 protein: CASSRDGNEKLFF
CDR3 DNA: TGTGCCAGCAGCCGCGACGGTAATGAAAAACTGTTTTTT

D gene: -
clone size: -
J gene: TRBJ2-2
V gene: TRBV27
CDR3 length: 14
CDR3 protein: CASSLSWITGELFF
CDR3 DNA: TGTGCCAGCAGTTTATCTTGGATCACCGGGGAGCTGTTTTTT

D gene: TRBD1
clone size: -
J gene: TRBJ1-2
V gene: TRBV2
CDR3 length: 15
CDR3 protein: CASREVTGGAYGYTF
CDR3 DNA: TGTGCCAGCAGGGAGGTAACAGGGGGCGCATATGGCTACACCTTC

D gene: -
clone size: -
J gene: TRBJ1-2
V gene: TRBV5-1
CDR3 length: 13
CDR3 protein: CASSGDNYRGYTF
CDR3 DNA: TGCGCCAGCAGCGGGGACAATTATCGTGGCTACACCTTC

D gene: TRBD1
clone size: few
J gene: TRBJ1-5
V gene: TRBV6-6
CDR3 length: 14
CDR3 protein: CASSGQGSNQPQHF
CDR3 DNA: TGTGCCAGCAGTGGACAGGGGAGCAATCAGCCCCAGCATTTT

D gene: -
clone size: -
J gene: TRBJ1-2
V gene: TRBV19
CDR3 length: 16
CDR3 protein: CASSIDLGRVRYGYTF
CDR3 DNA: TGTGCCAGTAGTATAGATCTGGGCAGGGTGCGCTATGGCTACACCTTC

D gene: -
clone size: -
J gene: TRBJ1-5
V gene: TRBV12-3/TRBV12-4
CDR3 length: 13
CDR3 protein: CASSPNKNQPQHF
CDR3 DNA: TGTGCCAGCAGCCCTAACAAGAATCAGCCCCAGCATTTT

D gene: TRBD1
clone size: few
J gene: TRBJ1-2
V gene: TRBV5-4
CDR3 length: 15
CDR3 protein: CASSLTGQGNYGYTF
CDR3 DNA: TGTGCCAGCAGCTTGACCGGACAGGGCAACTATGGCTACACCTTC

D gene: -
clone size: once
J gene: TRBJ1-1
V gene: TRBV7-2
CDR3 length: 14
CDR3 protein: CASSFEVANTEAFF
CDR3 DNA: TGTGCCAGCAGCTTTGAGGTAGCGAACACTGAAGCTTTCTTT

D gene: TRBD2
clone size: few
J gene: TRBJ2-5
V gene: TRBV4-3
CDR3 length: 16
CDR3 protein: CASSQDSRTSGETQYF
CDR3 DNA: TGCGCCAGCAGCCAAGATTCTAGGACTAGCGGGGAGACCCAGTACTTC

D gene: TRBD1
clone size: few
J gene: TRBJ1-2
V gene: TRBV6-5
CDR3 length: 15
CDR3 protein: CASSYSNRGRDGYTF
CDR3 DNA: TGTGCCAGCAGTTACTCGAACAGGGGGAGGGATGGCTACACCTTC

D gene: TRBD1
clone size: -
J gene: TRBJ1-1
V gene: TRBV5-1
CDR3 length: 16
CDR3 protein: CASSRRDRNMNTEAFF
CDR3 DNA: TGCGCCAGCAGCCGACGGGACAGAAACATGAACACTGAAGCTTTCTTT

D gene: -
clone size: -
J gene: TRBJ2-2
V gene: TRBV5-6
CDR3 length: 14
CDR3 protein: CASSGAGETGELFF
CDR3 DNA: TGTGCCAGCAGCGGGGCCGGGGAGACCGGGGAGCTGTTTTTT

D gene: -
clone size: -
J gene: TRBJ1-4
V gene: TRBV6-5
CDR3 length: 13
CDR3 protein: CASRGRINEKLFF
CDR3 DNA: TGTGCCAGCAGGGGACGGATTAATGAAAAACTGTTTTTT

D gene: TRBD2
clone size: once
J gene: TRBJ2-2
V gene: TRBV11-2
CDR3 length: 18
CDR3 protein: CASSFLLAGEADTGELFF
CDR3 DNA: TGTGCCAGCAGCTTCCTCCTAGCGGGGGAAGCGGACACCGGGGAGCTGTTTTTT

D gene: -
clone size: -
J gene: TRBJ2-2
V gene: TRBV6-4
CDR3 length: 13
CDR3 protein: CASSHPNTGELFF
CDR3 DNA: TGTGCCAGCAGTCACCCGAACACCGGGGAGCTGTTTTTT

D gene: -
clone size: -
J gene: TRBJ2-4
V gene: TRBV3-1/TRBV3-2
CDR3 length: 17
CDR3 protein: CASSQDLGALAKNIQYF
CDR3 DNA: TGTGCCAGCAGCCAAGATCTGGGGGCTCTAGCCAAAAACATTCAGTACTTC

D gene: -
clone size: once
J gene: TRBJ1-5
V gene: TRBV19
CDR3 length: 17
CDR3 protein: CASSSSGPGRGNQPQHF
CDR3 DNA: TGTGCCAGTAGTTCCTCCGGGCCCGGTAGGGGCAATCAGCCCCAGCATTTT

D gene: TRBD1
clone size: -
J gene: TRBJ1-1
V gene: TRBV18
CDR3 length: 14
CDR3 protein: CASSLDRGNTEAFF
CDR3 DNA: TGTGCCAGCTCATTGGACAGGGGGAACACTGAAGCTTTCTTT